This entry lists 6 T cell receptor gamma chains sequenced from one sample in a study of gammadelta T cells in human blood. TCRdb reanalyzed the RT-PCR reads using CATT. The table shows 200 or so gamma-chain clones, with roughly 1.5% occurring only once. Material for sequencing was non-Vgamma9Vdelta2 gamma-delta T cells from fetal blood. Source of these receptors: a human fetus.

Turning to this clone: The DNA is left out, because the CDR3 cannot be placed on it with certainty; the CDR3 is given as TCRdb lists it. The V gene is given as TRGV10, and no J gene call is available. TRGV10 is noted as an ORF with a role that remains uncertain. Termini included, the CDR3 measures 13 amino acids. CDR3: CTTVLRGIFKKLF.

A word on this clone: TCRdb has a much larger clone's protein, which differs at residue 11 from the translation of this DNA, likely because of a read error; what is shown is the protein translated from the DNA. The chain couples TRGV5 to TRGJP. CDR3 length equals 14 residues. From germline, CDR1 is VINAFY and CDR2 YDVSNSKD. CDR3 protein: CATWEELGKKSKVF. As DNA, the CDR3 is TGTGCCACCTGGGAAGAGTTGGGCAAAAAAAGCAAGGTATTT.

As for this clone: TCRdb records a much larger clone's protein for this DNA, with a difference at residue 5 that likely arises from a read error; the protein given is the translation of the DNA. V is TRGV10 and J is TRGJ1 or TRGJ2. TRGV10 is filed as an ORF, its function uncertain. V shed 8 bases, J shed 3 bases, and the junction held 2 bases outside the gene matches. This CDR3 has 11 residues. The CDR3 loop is CAAWVYYKKLF. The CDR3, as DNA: TGTGCTGCGTGGGTTTATTATAAGAAACTCTTT.

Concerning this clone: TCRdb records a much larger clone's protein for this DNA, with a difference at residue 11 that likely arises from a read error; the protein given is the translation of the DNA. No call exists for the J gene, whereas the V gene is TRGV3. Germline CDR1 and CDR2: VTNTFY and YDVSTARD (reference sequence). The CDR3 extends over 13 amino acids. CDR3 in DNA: TGTGCCACCTGGGACAGGCCTTATTATAAGAACCTCTTT. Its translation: CATWDRPYYKNLF.

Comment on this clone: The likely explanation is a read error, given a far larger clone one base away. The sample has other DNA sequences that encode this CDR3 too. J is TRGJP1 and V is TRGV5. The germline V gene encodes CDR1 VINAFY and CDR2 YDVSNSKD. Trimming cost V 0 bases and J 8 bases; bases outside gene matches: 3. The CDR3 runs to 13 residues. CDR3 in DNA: TGTGCCACCTGGGACAGGCCGGGTTGGTTCAAGATATTT. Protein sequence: CATWDRPGWFKIF.

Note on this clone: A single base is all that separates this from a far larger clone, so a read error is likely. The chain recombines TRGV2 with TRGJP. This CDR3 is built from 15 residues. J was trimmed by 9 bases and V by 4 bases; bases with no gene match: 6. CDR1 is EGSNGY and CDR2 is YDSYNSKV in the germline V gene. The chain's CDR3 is CATWEPRLGKKIKVF. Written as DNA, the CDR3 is TGTGCCACCTGGGAGCCGCGGTTGGGCAAAAAAATCAAGGTATTT.